Presented here are 6 T cell receptor beta chains from one specimen sequenced in a study of blood T cell repertoires in COVID-19. Method: immunoSEQ multiplex PCR; TCRdb's copy keeps in-frame clones and lacks some. This repertoire shows more than 400,000 clones, 90% found once; its top ten account for less than 0.75%. Sample: PBMCs or T cells enriched from blood (not recorded which). These receptors were collected from a man between 18 and 29 years old who had recovered from COVID-19.

This clone was seen a single time. The chain joins TRBV5-4 to TRBJ1-2, with D perhaps matching TRBD1 (6 bases). The V end was cut by 0 bases, the J end by 7 bases, with 10 bases between. This CDR3 has 13 amino acids. CDR1 is SGHNT, CDR2 YYREEE, per germline (reference sequence). CDR3 sequence: CASSLEQGFGYTF. In DNA form, the CDR3 reads TGTGCCAGCAGCTTGGAACAGGGATTTGGCTACACCTTC.

The gene calls are TRBV27 and TRBJ2-7; TRBD2 matches at 10 bases. The V segment lost 6 bases and the J segment 2 bases; nucleotides outside the gene matches: 4. The CDR3 contains 14 residues. Looked up from germline, CDR1 is MNHEY and CDR2 is SMNVEV (reference sequence). This CDR3 is CASRGTSETYEQYF. CDR3 nucleotides: TGTGCCAGCAGGGGGACTAGCGAAACCTACGAGCAGTACTTC.

The rearrangement links TRBV19 to TRBJ1-3; a weak D match, TRBD1 (5 bases). Germline loops: CDR1 LNHDA, CDR2 SQIVND (reference sequence). The CDR3 totals 15 residues. V was pared by 3 bases and J by 4 bases, with 13 bases between. CDR3 DNA sequence: TGTGCCAGTAGTATCTCCAGGGCATCCGGAAACACCATATATTTT. Translated: CASSISRASGNTIYF.

This clone was seen a single time. This chain uses TRBV6-1 with TRBJ2-7, with D tentatively TRBD1 (5 bases). The V gene lost 5 bases and the J gene lost 4 bases, with 6 bases spanning the gap. Germline-derived CDR1 and CDR2 are MNHNS and SASEGT. CDR3 length: 11 amino acids. Here the CDR3 DNA reads TGTGCCAGCAGTAACAGGTACGAGCAGTACTTC. Its translation is CASSNRYEQYF.

The chain recombines TRBV7-9 with TRBJ2-1, with D possibly matching TRBD2 (6 bases). This CDR3 region has 15 residues. In germline, CDR1 is SEHNR, CDR2 FQNEAQ (reference sequence). The V gene lost 5 bases and the J gene lost 8 bases, with 19 bases spanning the gap. The CDR3 region is CASSVQGGIRHEQFF. For the CDR3, the DNA is TGTGCCAGCAGCGTTCAGGGAGGAATAAGACATGAGCAGTTCTTC.

The gene calls are TRBV11-2 and TRBJ2-2, with 8 nucleotides matching TRBD1. Germline V gives CDR1 SGHAT, CDR2 FQNNGV. The junction had 3 bases not matched to a gene; V was cut back by 1 base and J by 5 bases. The CDR3 has 15 amino acids. The CDR3 region is CASSLGQGRTGELFF. CDR3 bases: TGTGCCAGCAGCTTAGGACAGGGGCGGACCGGGGAGCTGTTTTTT.